A single sample is the source of the 17 T cell receptor beta chains below, sequenced in a study of CD8 T cells in ankylosing spondylitis. General observations from the study: Characteristic of ankylosing spondylitis blood, it appeared, was a TCR beta motif comprising several highly homologous variants.

The antigens of these receptors remain unknown. TCRdb analysed the 5' RACE reads with MiXCR anew, one entry per CDR3 protein. The sample records 400,000 or so distinct CDR3 sequences, 26% being singletons. Material: blood, either unsorted or a sorted T cell fraction (not recorded which). The receptors originated from a male donor with ankylosing spondylitis.

This clonotype was counted a single time. The V call is TRBV20-1, the J call TRBJ2-3; the match to TRBD2 covers 9 bases. Trimming took 3 bases from V and 2 from J; bases not matched to a gene: 6. The CDR3 covers 15 residues. The germline V gene encodes CDR1 DFQATT and CDR2 SNEGSKA (reference sequence). The CDR3 region is CSASPSSGNTDTQYF. The CDR3 region has the DNA TGCAGTGCTAGCCCTTCTAGCGGGAACACAGATACGCAGTATTTT.

This chain connects TRBV18 to TRBJ1-1, with D possibly matching TRBD1 (6 bases). Germline V gene data show CDR1 as KGHSH and CDR2 as LQKENI. The CDR3 totals 15 residues. Trimming pared 3 bases from V and 4 bases from J, leaving 15 bases between. The CDR3 here is CASSPGTRESTEAFF. CDR3 DNA sequence: TGTGCCAGCTCACCGGGGACAAGGGAGAGCACTGAAGCTTTCTTT.

The chain recombines TRBV19 with TRBJ2-2, with a possible D match to TRBD1 (6 bases). Looked up from germline, CDR1 is LNHDA and CDR2 is SQIVND (reference sequence). There are 10 residues in the CDR3. Trimming cost V 10 bases and J 7 bases, with 7 bases left between them. CDR3 amino acids: CATGVGELFF. The CDR3 DNA follows: TGTGCCACAGGGGTCGGGGAGCTGTTTTTT.

Written as DNA, the CDR3 is TGCGCCAGCAGCTTGGACAGGGTGAATGAAAAACTGTTTTTT. This translates into CASSLDRVNEKLFF. The gene calls are TRBV5-1 and TRBJ1-4, with TRBD1 as a possible D gene (6 bases). The V end was cut by 0 bases, the J end by 5 bases, with 8 bases between. The CDR3 has 14 amino acids. Germline CDR1 and CDR2: SGHRS and YFSETQ.

The rearrangement uses TRBV2 and TRBJ1-1; tentative D call: TRBD1 (6 bases). CDR1 is SNHLY, CDR2 FYNNEI, per germline. CDR3 length: 13 residues. Trimming cost V 11 bases and J 3 bases, with 16 bases left between them. CDR3 nucleotide sequence: TGTGCCCGGGGGGGGCTGGGGGACACTGAAGCTTTCTTT. This sequence encodes CARGGLGDTEAFF.

This clonotype was seen a few times. The chain carries TRBV20-1 and TRBJ2-4; 7 nucleotides line up with TRBD1. From germline, CDR1 is DFQATT and CDR2 SNEGSKA (reference sequence). This CDR3 has 15 amino acids. V lost 6 bases to trimming and J lost 6 bases; unmatched junction nucleotides: 14. The CDR3 DNA reads TGCAGTGCACCAGACAGGGATTTTTCTAGAAACATTCAGTACTTC. Its protein product is CSAPDRDFSRNIQYF.

The V gene is TRBV3-1, the J gene TRBJ2-7; possible D gene TRBD2, 6 bases. Germline V CDR1 and CDR2: LGHDT, YNNKEL (reference sequence). CDR3 length: 14 amino acids. Trimming took off 7 bases at V and 3 bases at J, with 16 bases between the two ends. The CDR3 region is CASTLMGGNYEQYF. CDR3 DNA: TGTGCCAGCACCCTAATGGGGGGAAACTACGAGCAGTACTTC.

This clonotype was seen ten or more times. The rearrangement uses TRBV20-1 and TRBJ2-5, with TRBD2 matching over 14 bases. Trimming removed 8 bases from V and 4 bases from J; junction bases left unmatched: 6. Germline V CDR1 and CDR2: DFQATT, SNEGSKA (reference sequence). This CDR3 is 14 amino acids long. The CDR3 bases are TGCAGTCCTGGGACTAGCGGGAGCCGAGAGACCCAGTACTTC. It specifies CSPGTSGSRETQYF.

This clonotype was counted a few times. This chain connects TRBV12-3 or TRBV12-4 to TRBJ1-5, with a possible D match to TRBD1 (6 bases). V gave up 2 bases and J gave up 8 bases, with 13 bases separating them. CDR3 length: 14 amino acids. The CDR3, as DNA: TGTGCCAGCAGTTTAAGGCAGGGGTTGGAGCCCCAGCATTTT. It specifies CASSLRQGLEPQHF.

A few counts support this clonotype. The J gene is TRBJ2-5, the V gene TRBV18; 7 nucleotides agree with TRBD1. V shed 9 bases, J shed 4 bases, and the junction held 2 bases outside the gene matches. This CDR3 has 11 amino acids. Looked up from germline, CDR1 is KGHSH and CDR2 is LQKENI. The chain's CDR3 is CASSGGETQYF. CDR3 DNA: TGTGCCAGTTCAGGGGGAGAGACCCAGTACTTC.

J is TRBJ1-4 and V is TRBV20-1; the D is unclear. The CDR3 sequence is 12 residues long. The germline V gene encodes CDR1 DFQATT and CDR2 SNEGSKA (reference sequence). V dropped 1 base and J dropped 7 bases, with 7 bases sitting between them. The DNA of the CDR3 is TGCAGTGCTAGAGGGGTTGGTGAAAAACTGTTTTTT. Amino acid sequence: CSARGVGEKLFF.

CDR3 sequence reads: CASSLTLNMNTEAFF. The CDR3 nucleotides read TGTGCCAGCAGCTTAACCCTAAATATGAACACTGAAGCTTTCTTT. The rearrangement joins TRBV11-2 to TRBJ1-1; D is unresolved. Germline CDR1 and CDR2: SGHAT and FQNNGV. The length of the CDR3 is 15 residues. Trimming removed 2 bases from V and 0 bases from J, with 10 bases in between.

This chain connects TRBV18 to TRBJ1-3; D call uncertain. Germline values: CDR1 KGHSH, CDR2 LQKENI. The length of the CDR3 is 18 residues. Trimming left V 2 bases short and J 0 bases short, with 17 bases between. CDR3 nucleotide sequence: TGTGCCAGCTCACCAGCAGGATTAGACCCGAGCTCTGGAAACACCATATATTTT. This encodes CASSPAGLDPSSGNTIYF.

This clonotype was observed a few times. The chain carries TRBV2 and TRBJ2-5; D not resolved. The CDR3 covers 12 residues. The V and J ends lost 4 bases and 4 bases respectively, with 7 bases between them. Germline CDR1 is SNHLY and CDR2 is FYNNEI. The chain's CDR3 is CASSGESETQYF. The CDR3, as DNA: TGTGCCAGCAGTGGCGAGTCAGAGACCCAGTACTTC. The variable domain in full, completed from reference TRBV2 and TRBJ2-5, reads EPEVTQTPSHQVTQMGQEVILRCVPISNHLYFYWYRQILGQKVEFLVSFYNNEISEKSEIFDDQFSVERPDGSNFTLKIRSTKLEDSAMYFCASSGESETQYFGPGTRLLVL.

This clonotype came up a few times. The gene calls are TRBV3-1 and TRBJ2-7, with D perhaps TRBD2 (5 bases). V was shortened by 6 bases and J by 2 bases, with 8 bases between the two germline ends. Germline values: CDR1 LGHDT, CDR2 YNNKEL (reference sequence). There are 12 residues in the CDR3. The CDR3 reads CASRLGTYEQYV. The CDR3 bases are TGTGCCAGCAGGCTCGGGACCTACGAGCAGTACGTC.

This rearrangement joins TRBV24-1 to TRBJ2-1, with 10 bases matching TRBD2. This CDR3 contains 17 residues. Germline loops: CDR1 KGHDR, CDR2 SFDVKD. V gave up 0 bases and J gave up 2 bases; unmatched junction bases: 3. CDR3 bases: TGTGCCACCAGTGATTTGAGGACTAGCGGTACCTACAATGAGCAGTTCTTC. Its translation: CATSDLRTSGTYNEQFF.

This clonotype was detected only a few times. The junction departs from germline at one end; a sequencing error may be responsible. The rearrangement uses TRBV20-1 and TRBJ2-1; 11 bases align to TRBD2. This CDR3 has 15 residues. Germline V gives CDR1 DFQATT, CDR2 SNEGSKA (reference sequence). CDR3 loop: CSAGETSGASNEQFF. The CDR3 region has the DNA TGCAGTGCTGGAGAGACTAGCGGGGCGTCCAATGAGCAGTTCTTC.